The source of this TCR beta chain is a study of cytomegalovirus exposure and HLA in healthy donors. The CDR3 consists of 15 residues. V dropped 6 bases and J dropped 6; count of bases not matched to a gene: 10. Looked up from germline, CDR1 is SGHRS and CDR2 is YFSETQ. Nominal health characterized the donors when sampled, though unrecorded immune exposures were likely. Regarding the study as a whole: Generally TCR sequences proved uncommon, though certain public TCRs appeared in numerous donors. Later analysis revealed greater clonal expansion in HLA-associated TCR beta chains than in equally common others. Exclusion applied to some V segments, including TRBV6-2 and TRBV6-3, as they were indistinguishable.

PCR employed 60 Vbeta and 13 Jbeta primers. Data came from immunoSEQ multiplex PCR; TCRdb stores just in-frame clones and leaves some out. This table has fewer than 130,000 clones, 65% to 80% appearing once. With respect to this clone: The antigen is undetermined.

Sample: PBMCs. This sequence was found in a woman aged 55-70 years in good health and CMV-seropositive. The chain employs TRBV5-1 and TRBJ2-1, with 9 bases matching TRBD2. The CDR3 DNA reads as TGCGCCAGCATACCTAGCGGGAATCCTTCCAATGAGCAGTTCTTC. Amino acids: CASIPSGNPSNEQFF.